One and the same sample provided the 12 T cell receptor beta chains below, sequenced in a study of T cell responses to AZD1222 COVID-19 vaccine. Only in-frame clones appear in the TCRdb table, and some are missing; sequencing was by immunoSEQ multiplex PCR. The sample shows fewer than 150,000 clones, roughly 88% of them seen only once. Sequenced here: peripheral blood, sampled on day 0 of AZD1222 vaccination. These receptors came from an adult in good health.

V gene TRBV2 combines with J gene TRBJ1-4; 8 bases align to TRBD1. After removal of 8 bases from V and 6 bases from J, the junction contained 14 bases not matched to a gene. Germline CDR1 reads SNHLY; CDR2 reads FYNNEI. The CDR3 has 16 residues. The DNA of the CDR3 is TGTGCCAGCGGAAGTTTCGGACAGGGAGGAGATGAAAAACTGTTTTTT. Translating gives CASGSFGQGGDEKLFF.

This chain links TRBV7-3 with TRBJ2-1; 7 nucleotides align to TRBD1. The CDR3 consists of 14 residues. Losses at the gene ends were 5 bases for V and 4 bases for J; bases not matched to a gene: 5. Germline V gene sequence: CDR1 SGHTA, CDR2 FQGTGA. This CDR3 reads CASSPGGEYNEQFF. The CDR3 region has the DNA TGTGCCAGCAGCCCAGGGGGAGAATACAATGAGCAGTTCTTC.

This rearrangement joins TRBV29-1 to TRBJ1-1; 7 bases fit TRBD1. CDR3 length: 12 amino acids. The junction had 6 bases not matched to a gene; V was cut back by 7 bases and J by 4 bases. Germline values: CDR1 SQVTM, CDR2 ANQGSEA. CDR3 sequence (DNA): TGCAGCGCATTTCCAGGGGGCACTGAAGCTTTCTTT. It codes for CSAFPGGTEAFF.

The V and J genes are TRBV2 and TRBJ1-6; 11 nucleotides line up with TRBD1. The trim removed 6 bases at V and 8 bases at J, leaving 3 bases unmatched. The CDR3 runs 14 residues. CDR1 and CDR2 (germline): SNHLY, FYNNEI. The CDR3 spells CASRGTGGYSPLHF. As DNA, the CDR3 is TGTGCCAGCAGGGGGACAGGGGGTTATTCACCCCTCCACTTT.

This chain connects TRBV6-5 to TRBJ1-6; D is unresolved. Trimming took 0 bases from V and 7 from J, leaving 10 bases between them. Germline V lookup: CDR1 MNHEY, CDR2 SVGAGI. The CDR3 sequence is 15 residues long. In nucleotides, the CDR3 is TGTGCCAGCAGTTACTCAACGCTAGGGAATTCACCCCTCCACTTT. Translation: CASSYSTLGNSPLHF.

V gene TRBV6-5 combines with J gene TRBJ1-3, with 7 bases aligning to TRBD1. The CDR3 has 15 residues. V shed 6 bases, J shed 2 bases, and the junction held 7 bases outside the gene matches. CDR1 and CDR2 (germline): MNHEY, SVGAGI. CDR3 sequence (DNA): TGTGCCAGCAGAAAAACTCAGGGGGCTGGAAACACCATATATTTT. Translation gives CASRKTQGAGNTIYF.

The chain carries TRBV5-1 and TRBJ1-1; D is ambiguous. The CDR3 has 14 residues. Germline-derived CDR1 and CDR2 are SGHRS and YFSETQ. The germline V and J ends were trimmed by 1 base and 2 bases, with 9 bases remaining between them. CDR3 amino acids: CASSLNGLNTEAFF. DNA for the CDR3: TGCGCCAGCAGCTTGAACGGACTTAACACTGAAGCTTTCTTT.

This clone was found a few times. The DNA for the CDR3 is TGCGCCAGCAGCCAAGTCCAGCATTCAACTAATGAAAAACTGTTTTTT. Amino acids: CASSQVQHSTNEKLFF. V usage is TRBV4-3 and J usage is TRBJ1-4; D not certain. Trimming removed 1 base at V and 0 bases at J, with 9 bases between. This CDR3 is 16 amino acids long. Germline V lookup: CDR1 LGHNA, CDR2 YSLEER.

J is TRBJ2-7 and V is TRBV6-5; 7 bases are shared with TRBD1. Germline trimming cut 5 bases from V and 6 bases from J; bases unmatched to any gene: 10. The CDR3 consists of 14 residues. Germline values: CDR1 MNHEY, CDR2 SVGAGI. For the CDR3, the DNA is TGTGCCAGCAGTCCCAGGGGGTTAGCCGTCGAGCAGTACTTC. As protein: CASSPRGLAVEQYF.

The genes are TRBV25-1 and TRBJ1-5; possibly TRBD1 for D (5 bases). Germline V CDR1 and CDR2: MGHDK, SYGVNS. The CDR3 spans 15 residues. The V end was cut by 2 bases, the J end by 0 bases, with 8 bases between. CDR3 bases: TGTGCCAGCAGTGAAAGGGGTCATAGCAATCAGCCCCAGCATTTT. Its protein is CASSERGHSNQPQHF.

The CDR3 protein is CATCAGATEAFF. The CDR3 bases are TGTGCCACTTGTGCAGGGGCCACTGAAGCTTTCTTT. The chain joins TRBV19 to TRBJ1-1, with D possibly matching TRBD1 (6 bases). The CDR3 length is 12 residues. The V gene lost 10 bases and the J gene lost 4 bases, with 13 bases spanning the gap. CDR1 and CDR2 (germline): LNHDA, SQIVND (reference sequence).

V gene TRBV6-5 combines with J gene TRBJ1-4; D perhaps matches TRBD1 (5 bases). The CDR3 spans 14 residues. V was pared by 6 bases and J by 8 bases, with 16 bases between. Germline V lookup: CDR1 MNHEY, CDR2 SVGAGI. As DNA, the CDR3 is TGTGCCAGCAGGGCGGGACCTCTGGGGGAAAAACTGTTTTTT. It specifies CASRAGPLGEKLFF.